A single sample is the source of the 7 T cell receptor beta chains below, sequenced in a study of early T cells in non-severe SARS-CoV-2 infection. TCRdb re-derived calls from the 5' RACE reads in MiXCR, one entry per CDR3 protein. The sample yields under 95,000 distinct CDR3 sequences, approximately 15% seen once. Sequenced input: whole blood. These receptors all stem from an adult who was a healthcare worker with PCR-confirmed SARS-CoV-2 infection or an uninfected control (not recorded which).

The V gene is TRBV28, the J gene TRBJ2-7; D uncertain. Germline CDR1 reads MDHEN; CDR2 reads SYDVKM. Between the trimmed V and J ends, which lost 1 base and 0 bases, there was a span of 7 bases. The CDR3 covers 14 residues. The CDR3 DNA is TGTGCCAGCAGTTTATTGCGGAGCTCCTACGAGCAGTACTTC. It yields the protein CASSLLRSSYEQYF.

This clonotype came up many times. The chain links TRBV6-2 or TRBV6-3 to TRBJ2-1; possibly TRBD1 for D (5 bases). Germline CDR1 is MNHEY and CDR2 is SVGEGT. The CDR3 is 17 residues long. Trimming took off 0 bases at V and 2 bases at J, with 14 bases between the two ends. This CDR3 reads CASSYSRSKGAYNEQFF. The CDR3 bases are TGTGCCAGCAGTTACTCGAGGTCCAAAGGGGCCTACAATGAGCAGTTCTTC.

CDR3 residues: CASSGLNTEAFF. As DNA, the CDR3 is TGTGCCAGCAGCGGGCTAAACACTGAAGCTTTCTTT. This sequence joins TRBV3-1 and TRBJ1-1; D gene ambiguous. Trimming stripped 5 bases from V and 2 bases from J, with 6 bases between. The germline gives CDR1 LGHDT, CDR2 YNNKEL (reference sequence). The CDR3 sequence is 12 residues long.

The sample holds a few counts of this clonotype. The chain combines TRBV5-4 with TRBJ2-3; D might be TRBD2 (6 bases). Trimming took 3 bases from V and 4 from J, leaving 12 bases between them. The CDR3 contains 14 residues. CDR1 is SGHNT and CDR2 is YYREEE in the germline V gene (reference sequence). The CDR3: CASSSTSGADTQYF. The CDR3 region has the DNA TGTGCCAGCAGCTCGACGTCGGGAGCAGATACGCAGTATTTT.

This clonotype turned up a few times. V usage is TRBV12-3 or TRBV12-4 and J usage is TRBJ1-2, with a weak D call TRBD1 (5 bases). This CDR3 spans 15 amino acids. V was pared by 4 bases and J by 8 bases, with 20 bases between. CDR3 in DNA: TGTGCCAGCAGTTCTGAATTGGGGGTACACGGAGGCTACACCTTC. It yields the protein CASSSELGVHGGYTF.

The chain uses TRBV12-5 and TRBJ2-1; 8 nucleotides line up with TRBD1. CDR3 size: 15 residues. Germline-derived CDR1 and CDR2 are LGHNT and FRNRAP. V shed 5 bases and J 4 bases; nucleotides not matched to a gene: 7. The chain's CDR3 is CASGLGTGGYNEQFF. CDR3 sequence (DNA): TGTGCTAGTGGTCTCGGGACAGGCGGATACAATGAGCAGTTCTTC. Drawing the rest from reference TRBV12-5 and TRBJ2-1, the complete variable domain is DARVTQTPRHKVTEMGQEVTMRCQPILGHNTVFWYRQTMMQGLELLAYFRNRAPLDDSGMPKDRFSAEMPDATLATLKIQPSEPRDSAVYFCASGLGTGGYNEQFFGPGTRLTVL.

V gene TRBV6-2 or TRBV6-3 combines with J gene TRBJ2-1; 10 nucleotides line up with TRBD2. The CDR3 runs 16 residues. V dropped 4 bases and J dropped 6; count of bases not matched to a gene: 9. Germline CDR1 and CDR2: MNHEY and SVGEGT. In DNA form, the CDR3 reads TGTGCCAGCAGTTTATACAGCGGGAGGGCCCTCAATGAGCAGTTCTTC. Protein product: CASSLYSGRALNEQFF.